The 31 T cell receptor beta chains below come from one sample, sequenced in a study of blood T cell repertoires in COVID-19. Sequencing used immunoSEQ multiplex PCR; TCRdb keeps in-frame clones, though not all of them. The sample yields under 200,000 clones, about 84% seen once. Source material: PBMCs or T cells enriched from blood (not recorded which). The receptors stem from a man aged 40-49 years with acute COVID-19.

The rearrangement uses TRBV19 and TRBJ1-1; 7 bases are a match to TRBD1. CDR3 length: 14 amino acids. The germline CDR1 and CDR2 sequences are LNHDA and SQIVND (reference sequence). The V and J ends lost 6 bases and 4 bases, in that order; junction bases with no gene match: 8. The CDR3 here is CASSVVQGITEAFF. CDR3 sequence (DNA): TGTGCCAGTAGCGTTGTACAGGGGATCACTGAAGCTTTCTTT.

This clone has a single count. V and J are TRBV6-1 and TRBJ1-2; 12 bases agree with TRBD1. The V gene's germline CDR1 is MNHNS and CDR2 SASEGT. The V gene end was trimmed by 3 bases and the J gene end by 7 bases; junction bases not matched to a gene: 9. CDR3 length: 16 amino acids. The CDR3 here is CASSDPGTGGSGGYTF. DNA for the CDR3: TGTGCCAGCAGTGACCCCGGGACAGGGGGCTCGGGTGGCTACACCTTC.

This chain uses TRBV24-1 with TRBJ2-1, with TRBD1 as a possible D gene (6 bases). Trimming shortened V by 6 bases and J by 6 bases, and 17 bases separated the two germline ends. This CDR3 contains 15 residues. The germline CDR1 and CDR2 sequences are KGHDR and SFDVKD. The CDR3 DNA is TGTGCCACCAGTAATCCTCAGGGGAACGGCAATGAGCAGTTCTTC. As protein: CATSNPQGNGNEQFF.

This chain links TRBV9 with TRBJ2-7, with D perhaps TRBD2 (5 bases). Deletions cut 0 bases from V and 3 bases from J, with 10 bases between. This CDR3 spans 14 amino acids. CDR1 SGDLS and CDR2 YYNGEE come from the germline V gene. The DNA for the CDR3 is TGTGCCAGCAGCGTAGTGGACTCTGACTACGAGCAGTACTTC. It specifies CASSVVDSDYEQYF.

The chain uses TRBV28 and TRBJ1-1; D is undetermined. This CDR3 has 11 amino acids. Germline assignment: CDR1 MDHEN and CDR2 SYDVKM. V lost 8 bases and J lost 6, with 10 bases in between. This chain's CDR3 is CASSVWPEAFF. CDR3 DNA sequence: TGTGCCAGCTCCGTTTGGCCTGAAGCTTTCTTT.

The chain carries TRBV5-6 and TRBJ2-7; 7 bases fit TRBD2. Germline CDR1 reads SGHDT; CDR2 reads YYEEEE. The CDR3 sequence is 16 residues long. The J segment lost 2 bases and the V segment lost 0 bases, leaving 8 bases of the junction unmatched. CDR3 region: CASSLAWGGRTYEQYF. The CDR3 DNA sequence: TGTGCCAGCAGCTTGGCGTGGGGGGGAAGAACCTACGAGCAGTACTTC. The whole variable domain, remainder taken from reference TRBV5-6 and TRBJ2-7, is DAGVTQSPTHLIKTRGQQVTLRCSPKSGHDTVSWYQQALGQGPQFIFQYYEEEERQRGNFPDRFSGHQFPNYSSELNVNALLLGDSALYLCASSLAWGGRTYEQYFGPGTRLTVT.

The V call is TRBV2, the J call TRBJ1-4; TRBD1 matches at 9 bases. This CDR3 has 14 residues. Trimming took 7 bases from V and 5 from J; bases not matched to a gene: 5. The germline CDR1 and CDR2 sequences are SNHLY and FYNNEI. For the CDR3, the DNA is TGTGCCAGCACCTCCGGGACAGGGAATGAAAAACTGTTTTTT. Amino acid sequence: CASTSGTGNEKLFF.

This chain connects TRBV6-5 to TRBJ2-7; 11 bases are a match to TRBD1. Germline CDR1 MNHEY, CDR2 SVGAGI. V shed 4 bases and J 2 bases; nucleotides not matched to a gene: 4. The CDR3 is made up of 15 amino acids. This CDR3 is CASSSPGQGAYEQYF. CDR3 sequence (DNA): TGTGCCAGCAGTTCCCCGGGACAGGGGGCCTACGAGCAGTACTTC.

This chain links TRBV6-5 with TRBJ1-2, with 10 bases that match TRBD1. Germline V gives CDR1 MNHEY, CDR2 SVGAGI. CDR3 length: 14 amino acids. V shed 9 bases, J shed 5 bases, and the junction held 9 bases outside the gene matches. The CDR3 region has the DNA TGTGCCAGTCTAAAACCGGGACAGGGGTATGGCTACACCTTC. Amino acid sequence: CASLKPGQGYGYTF.

This clone was detected only once. V is TRBV7-3 and J is TRBJ2-2; 8 bases line up with TRBD2. Trimming cost V 0 bases and J 0 bases; bases outside gene matches: 0. This CDR3 region has 16 residues. The germline gives CDR1 SGHTA, CDR2 FQGTGA. The CDR3 sequence is CASSLTAGANTGELFF. In DNA form, the CDR3 reads TGTGCCAGCAGCTTAACAGCGGGAGCGAACACCGGGGAGCTGTTTTTT.

The genes are TRBV5-1 and TRBJ1-2; 8 bases agree with TRBD1. From germline, CDR1 is SGHRS and CDR2 YFSETQ. V shed 3 bases and J 5 bases; nucleotides not matched to a gene: 6. The CDR3 totals 14 residues. The chain's CDR3 is CASSWEQGVYGYTF. The CDR3 DNA follows: TGCGCCAGCAGCTGGGAACAGGGGGTTTATGGCTACACCTTC.

The V gene is TRBV25-1, the J gene TRBJ1-1; possibly TRBD1 for D (5 bases). This CDR3 spans 13 amino acids. V was trimmed by 7 bases and J by 9 bases, leaving 18 bases between them. From germline, CDR1 is MGHDK and CDR2 SYGVNS. This chain's CDR3 is CASTADGGRQAFF. CDR3 DNA: TGTGCCAGCACCGCAGACGGGGGTCGGCAAGCTTTCTTT. The full variable domain, rest sourced from reference TRBV25-1 and TRBJ1-1, is EADIYQTPRYLVIGTGKKITLECSQTMGHDKMYWYQQDPGMELHLIHYSYGVNSTEKGDLSSESTVSRIRTEHFPLTLESARPSHTSQYLCASTADGGRQAFFGQGTRLTVV.

A few counts support this clone. The chain uses TRBV18 and TRBJ1-2; TRBD1 is a possible D gene (6 bases). CDR1 KGHSH and CDR2 LQKENI come from the germline V gene. The V and J ends lost 6 bases and 12 bases respectively, with 17 bases between them. The CDR3 extends over 12 amino acids. In DNA form, the CDR3 reads TGTGCCAGCTCGTCGCGACAGGATGAGAACACCTTC. Its translation is CASSSRQDENTF.

The V call is TRBV6-2 or TRBV6-3, the J call TRBJ1-1; 7 bases match TRBD1. This CDR3 comprises 14 residues. The germline V gene encodes CDR1 MNHEY and CDR2 SVGEGT. The trim removed 6 bases at V and 0 bases at J, leaving 4 bases unmatched. CDR3 in DNA: TGTGCCAGCAGCAGACAGGGCATGAACACTGAAGCTTTCTTT. It is translated as CASSRQGMNTEAFF.

This clone has a handful of counts. CDR3 sequence reads: CASSLSIASSNQPQHF. The CDR3 bases are TGTGCCAGCAGTTTATCGATTGCAAGCAGCAATCAGCCCCAGCATTTT. This chain connects TRBV27 to TRBJ1-5; D is unclear. Looked up from germline, CDR1 is MNHEY and CDR2 is SMNVEV (reference sequence). CDR3 length equals 16 residues. The V gene lost 0 bases and the J gene lost 1 base, with 10 bases spanning the gap.

The chain has TRBV7-2 and TRBJ2-4; weak D call: TRBD2 (5 bases). V was shortened by 5 bases and J by 0 bases, with 14 bases between the two germline ends. Germline V gene lookup returns CDR1 SGHTA and CDR2 FQGNSA. This CDR3 spans 16 amino acids. CDR3 protein: CASSRETFLAKNIQYF. For the CDR3, the DNA is TGTGCCAGCAGCAGGGAGACATTTCTAGCCAAAAACATTCAGTACTTC.

In DNA, the CDR3 is TGTGCCAGTAGTATAGATTTCCCCCCACAGCAGTATTTT. Residues: CASSIDFPPQQYF. V usage is TRBV19 and J usage is TRBJ2-3, with D unresolved. The CDR3 length is 13 residues. Per germline, CDR1 LNHDA and CDR2 SQIVND (reference sequence). The V end was cut by 0 bases, the J end by 11 bases, with 12 bases between.

The gene calls are TRBV3-1 (or the pseudogene TRBV3-2) and TRBJ2-1; the match to TRBD2 covers 11 bases. Germline trimming cut 5 bases from V and 7 bases from J; bases unmatched to any gene: 13. CDR3 length: 17 amino acids. The germline V gene encodes CDR1 LGHDT and CDR2 YNNKEL (reference sequence). The CDR3 protein is CASSFRTGTSGPNEQFF. The CDR3 nucleotides read TGTGCCAGCAGCTTCCGTACCGGGACTAGCGGACCTAATGAGCAGTTCTTC.

V and J are TRBV5-1 and TRBJ2-7, with 9 bases identical to TRBD1. Germline V gene sequence: CDR1 SGHRS, CDR2 YFSETQ. V lost 0 bases and J lost 6; bases outside the gene matches: 10. This CDR3 spans 16 amino acids. CDR3 DNA sequence: TGCGCCAGCAGCTTGGCCACGGGACAGGGCTCAGGCGAGCAGTACTTC. The encoded protein is CASSLATGQGSGEQYF.

J is TRBJ2-7 and V is TRBV28; a weak D match, TRBD1 (6 bases). In germline, CDR1 is MDHEN, CDR2 SYDVKM. Trimming stripped 6 bases from V and 4 bases from J, with 16 bases between. The CDR3 length is 14 residues. The CDR3, as DNA: TGTGCCAGCAGCACCGGGACAATCATTTACGAGCAGTACTTC. Its protein product is CASSTGTIIYEQYF.

This chain joins TRBV19 and TRBJ1-5; D gene ambiguous. Per the germline V gene, CDR1 is LNHDA and CDR2 is SQIVND (reference sequence). The CDR3 loop spans 12 amino acids. The V end was cut by 9 bases, the J end by 4 bases, with 10 bases between. CDR3 sequence (DNA): TGTGCCAGCGGCTGGGAGAATCAGCCCCAGCATTTT. It codes for CASGWENQPQHF.

V gene TRBV7-2 combines with J gene TRBJ1-6, with 7 nucleotides matching TRBD1. V dropped 2 bases and J dropped 11; count of bases not matched to a gene: 12. The germline gives CDR1 SGHTA, CDR2 FQGNSA. The CDR3 sequence is 16 residues long. CDR3 sequence: CASSLNGWGQPTPLHF. The CDR3, as DNA: TGTGCCAGCAGCTTAAATGGTTGGGGACAGCCTACACCCCTCCACTTT.

The chain links TRBV9 to TRBJ2-1; 12 nucleotides agree with TRBD2. Germline values: CDR1 SGDLS, CDR2 YYNGEE. CDR3 length equals 15 residues. J lost 6 bases, V lost 2 bases, and 3 bases had no gene match. The CDR3 nucleotides read TGTGCCAGCAGCGTGACTAGCGGGAGTAGCAATGAGCAGTTCTTC. Protein product: CASSVTSGSSNEQFF.

The rearrangement joins TRBV19 to TRBJ2-4; 7 bases align to TRBD1. The CDR3 has 16 residues. Germline assignment: CDR1 LNHDA and CDR2 SQIVND (reference sequence). V shed 4 bases, J shed 6 bases, and the junction held 12 bases outside the gene matches. This chain's CDR3 is CASSNQQGININIQYF. The CDR3 DNA follows: TGTGCCAGTAGTAACCAACAGGGGATAAATATAAACATTCAGTACTTC.

Here the CDR3 DNA reads TGTGCCAGCAGCTTAGCGGACAGGCCCTACACCTTC. Amino acids: CASSLADRPYTF. V is TRBV7-9 and J is TRBJ1-2; 7 positions agree with TRBD1. Germline lookup yields CDR1 SEHNR and CDR2 FQNEAQ (reference sequence). The length of the CDR3 is 12 residues. V shed 0 bases and J 10 bases; nucleotides not matched to a gene: 2.

V and J are TRBV9 and TRBJ2-2, with 11 bases identical to TRBD2. V gave up 4 bases and J gave up 6 bases; unmatched junction bases: 5. Germline V CDR1 and CDR2: SGDLS, YYNGEE. CDR3 length equals 15 residues. The CDR3 DNA reads as TGTGCCAGCAGCAGAACTAGCGGGAGCTCCGGGGAGCTGTTTTTT. It encodes CASSRTSGSSGELFF.

V and J are TRBV28 and TRBJ2-3; 7 nucleotides match TRBD1. This CDR3 spans 13 amino acids. V lost 7 bases, J lost 7 bases, and 8 bases stayed unmatched. Per germline, CDR1 MDHEN and CDR2 SYDVKM. This CDR3 is CASNRGDRNTQYF. In DNA form, the CDR3 reads TGTGCCAGCAACAGGGGTGATCGAAATACGCAGTATTTT.

V is TRBV9 and J is TRBJ2-3, with 7 bases matching TRBD2. V lost 0 bases to trimming and J lost 6 bases; unmatched junction nucleotides: 13. The CDR3 contains 17 residues. From germline, CDR1 is SGDLS and CDR2 YYNGEE. The DNA for the CDR3 is TGTGCCAGCAGCGTAGGAGGGAGGGCAAATCAAAGGGATACGCAGTATTTT. This gives the protein CASSVGGRANQRDTQYF.

J is TRBJ1-1 and V is TRBV27; D possibly corresponds to TRBD1 (6 bases). Deletions cut 1 base from V and 11 bases from J, with 14 bases between. CDR3 size: 13 residues. Per germline, CDR1 MNHEY and CDR2 SMNVEV (reference sequence). CDR3 residues: CASSLLDRKRAFF. Written as DNA, the CDR3 is TGTGCCAGCAGTTTATTGGACAGAAAGAGGGCTTTCTTT.

This clone was observed a handful of times. This chain joins TRBV12-5 and TRBJ2-1; 8 bases are a match to TRBD2. Germline CDR1 and CDR2: LGHNT and FRNRAP. Losses at the gene ends were 0 bases for V and 2 bases for J; bases not matched to a gene: 6. The CDR3 is 17 amino acids. The CDR3 DNA is TGTGCTAGTGGTTTGGTACTTGGGCGGGAGGCCTACAATGAGCAGTTCTTC. This translates into CASGLVLGREAYNEQFF.

The rearrangement joins TRBV4-1 to TRBJ1-1, with D possibly being TRBD1 (5 bases). Germline V gene data show CDR1 as MGHRA and CDR2 as YSYEKL. V lost 1 base, J lost 10 bases, and 16 bases lay in between. The CDR3 is 14 amino acids. The CDR3 region is CASSQAEGVVRAFF. The CDR3 nucleotides read TGCGCCAGCAGCCAAGCGGAAGGGGTGGTACGAGCTTTCTTT.